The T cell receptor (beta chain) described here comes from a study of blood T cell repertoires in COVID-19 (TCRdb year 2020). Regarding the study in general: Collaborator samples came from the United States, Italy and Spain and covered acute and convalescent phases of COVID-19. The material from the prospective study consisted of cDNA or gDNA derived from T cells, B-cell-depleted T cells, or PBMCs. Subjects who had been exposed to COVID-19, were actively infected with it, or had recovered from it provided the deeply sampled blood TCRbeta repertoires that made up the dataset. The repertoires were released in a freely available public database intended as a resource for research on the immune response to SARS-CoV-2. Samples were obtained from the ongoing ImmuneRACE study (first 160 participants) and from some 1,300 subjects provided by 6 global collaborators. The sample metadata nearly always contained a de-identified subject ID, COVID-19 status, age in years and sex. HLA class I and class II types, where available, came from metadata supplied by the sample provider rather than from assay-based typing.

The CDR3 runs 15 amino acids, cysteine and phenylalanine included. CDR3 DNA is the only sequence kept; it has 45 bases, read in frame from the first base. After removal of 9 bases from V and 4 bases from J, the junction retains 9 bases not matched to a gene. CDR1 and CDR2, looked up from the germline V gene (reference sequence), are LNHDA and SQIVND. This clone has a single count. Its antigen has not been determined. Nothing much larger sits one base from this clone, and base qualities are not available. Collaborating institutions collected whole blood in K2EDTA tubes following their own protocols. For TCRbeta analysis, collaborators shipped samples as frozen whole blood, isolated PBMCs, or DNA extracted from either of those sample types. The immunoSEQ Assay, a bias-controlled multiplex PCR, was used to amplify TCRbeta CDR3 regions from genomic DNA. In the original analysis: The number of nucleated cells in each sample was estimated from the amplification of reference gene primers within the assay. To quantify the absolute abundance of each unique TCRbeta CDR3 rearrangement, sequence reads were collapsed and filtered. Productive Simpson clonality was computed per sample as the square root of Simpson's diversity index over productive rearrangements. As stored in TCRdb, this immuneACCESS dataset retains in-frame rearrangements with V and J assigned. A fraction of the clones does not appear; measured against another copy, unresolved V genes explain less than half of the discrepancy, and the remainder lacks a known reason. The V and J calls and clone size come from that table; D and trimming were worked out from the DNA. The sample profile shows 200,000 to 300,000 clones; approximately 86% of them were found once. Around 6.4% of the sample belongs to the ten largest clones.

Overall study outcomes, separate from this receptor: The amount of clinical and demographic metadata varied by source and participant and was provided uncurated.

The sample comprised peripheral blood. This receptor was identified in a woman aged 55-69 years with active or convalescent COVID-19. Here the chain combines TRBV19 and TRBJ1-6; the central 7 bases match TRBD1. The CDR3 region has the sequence CASNRGGGYNSPLHF. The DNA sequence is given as TGTGCCAGCAACAGGGGAGGAGGTTATAATTCACCCCTCCACTTT.